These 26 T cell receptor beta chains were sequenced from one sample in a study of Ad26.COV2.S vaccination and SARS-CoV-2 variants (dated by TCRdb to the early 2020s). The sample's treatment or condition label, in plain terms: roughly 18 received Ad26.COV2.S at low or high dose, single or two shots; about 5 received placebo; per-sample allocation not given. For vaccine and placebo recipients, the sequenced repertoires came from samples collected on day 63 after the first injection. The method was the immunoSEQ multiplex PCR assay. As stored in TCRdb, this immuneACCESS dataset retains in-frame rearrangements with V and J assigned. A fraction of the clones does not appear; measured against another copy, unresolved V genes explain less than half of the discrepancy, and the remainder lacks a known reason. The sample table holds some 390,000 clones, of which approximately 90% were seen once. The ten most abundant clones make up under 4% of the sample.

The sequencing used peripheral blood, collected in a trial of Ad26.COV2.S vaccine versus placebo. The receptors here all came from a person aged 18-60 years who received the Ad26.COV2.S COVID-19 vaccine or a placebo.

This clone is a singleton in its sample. CDR3 sequence (DNA): TGTGCCAGCAGCCAATCACTAGCGGGGGTTTTCTCCTACAATGAGCAGTTCTTC. This codes for CASSQSLAGVFSYNEQFF. This chain uses TRBV7-9 with TRBJ2-1; 11 bases match TRBD2. Germline V gives CDR1 SEHNR, CDR2 FQNEAQ (reference sequence). The CDR3 extends over 18 amino acids. Trimming at V came to 5 bases and at J to 0 bases, leaving 9 bases not matched to a gene.

The DNA of the CDR3 is TGTGCCAGCAGCCCCTGGGCAGGGCCTGTCAATGAGCAGTTCTTC. It translates to CASSPWAGPVNEQFF. V and J are TRBV7-7 and TRBJ2-1, with a possible D match to TRBD1 (5 bases). The CDR3 is 15 residues long. V was clipped by 5 bases and J by 6 bases, with 17 bases between them. The V gene's germline CDR1 is SSHAT and CDR2 FNYEAQ (reference sequence).

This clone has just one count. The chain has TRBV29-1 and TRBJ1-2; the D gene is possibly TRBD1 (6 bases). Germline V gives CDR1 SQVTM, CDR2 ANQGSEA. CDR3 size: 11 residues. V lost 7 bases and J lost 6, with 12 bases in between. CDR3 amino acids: CSAGERDGYTF. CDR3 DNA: TGCAGCGCAGGGGAGAGGGATGGCTACACCTTC.

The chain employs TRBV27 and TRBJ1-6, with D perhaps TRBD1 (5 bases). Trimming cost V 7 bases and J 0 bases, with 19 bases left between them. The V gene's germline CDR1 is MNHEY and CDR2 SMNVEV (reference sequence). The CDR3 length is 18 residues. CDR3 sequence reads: CASTVSLPGSSYNSPLHF. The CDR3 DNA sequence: TGTGCCAGCACAGTCTCTTTACCAGGGAGCTCCTATAATTCACCCCTCCACTTT.

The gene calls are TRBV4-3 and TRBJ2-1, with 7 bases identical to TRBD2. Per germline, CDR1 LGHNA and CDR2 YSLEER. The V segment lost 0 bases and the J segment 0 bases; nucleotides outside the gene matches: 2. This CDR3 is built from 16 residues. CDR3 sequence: CASSQEPGGSYNEQFF. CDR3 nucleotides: TGCGCCAGCAGCCAAGAACCGGGGGGCTCCTACAATGAGCAGTTCTTC.

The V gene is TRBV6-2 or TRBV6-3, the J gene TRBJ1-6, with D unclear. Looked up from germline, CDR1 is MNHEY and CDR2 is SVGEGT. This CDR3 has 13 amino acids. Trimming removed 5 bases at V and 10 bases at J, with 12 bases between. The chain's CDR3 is CASSPPGNSPLHF. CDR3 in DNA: TGTGCCAGCAGTCCCCCGGGGAACTCACCCCTCCACTTT.

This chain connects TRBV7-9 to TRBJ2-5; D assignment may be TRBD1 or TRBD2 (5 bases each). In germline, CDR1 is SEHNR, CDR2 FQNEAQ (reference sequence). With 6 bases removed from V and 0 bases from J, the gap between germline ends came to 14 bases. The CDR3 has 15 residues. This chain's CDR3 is CASSSRLGDQETQYF. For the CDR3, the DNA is TGTGCCAGCAGTTCTCGGTTGGGGGACCAAGAGACCCAGTACTTC.

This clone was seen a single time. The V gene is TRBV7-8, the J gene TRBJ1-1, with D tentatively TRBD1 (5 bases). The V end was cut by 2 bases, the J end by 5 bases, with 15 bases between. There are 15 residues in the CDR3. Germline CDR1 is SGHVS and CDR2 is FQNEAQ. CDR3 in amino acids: CASSLSGQGGTEAFF. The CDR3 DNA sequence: TGTGCCAGCAGCTTATCCGGTCAGGGAGGAACTGAAGCTTTCTTT.

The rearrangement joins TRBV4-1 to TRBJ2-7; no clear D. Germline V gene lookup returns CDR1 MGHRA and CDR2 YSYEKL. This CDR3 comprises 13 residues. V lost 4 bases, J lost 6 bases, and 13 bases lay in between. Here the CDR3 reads CASSLDPATEQYF. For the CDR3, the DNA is TGCGCCAGCAGCCTGGACCCTGCTACCGAGCAGTACTTC.

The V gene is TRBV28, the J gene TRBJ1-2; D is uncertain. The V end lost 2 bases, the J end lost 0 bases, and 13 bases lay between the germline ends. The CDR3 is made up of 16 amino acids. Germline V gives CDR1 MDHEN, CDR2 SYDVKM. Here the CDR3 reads CASSLMEPGSNYGYTF. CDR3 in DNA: TGTGCCAGCAGTTTAATGGAGCCTGGCTCTAACTATGGCTACACCTTC.

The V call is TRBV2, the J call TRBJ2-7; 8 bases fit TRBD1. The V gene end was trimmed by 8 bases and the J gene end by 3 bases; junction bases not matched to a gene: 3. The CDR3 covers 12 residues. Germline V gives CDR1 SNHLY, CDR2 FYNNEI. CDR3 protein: CASGTGGYEQYF. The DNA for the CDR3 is TGTGCCAGCGGGACAGGAGGCTACGAGCAGTACTTC.

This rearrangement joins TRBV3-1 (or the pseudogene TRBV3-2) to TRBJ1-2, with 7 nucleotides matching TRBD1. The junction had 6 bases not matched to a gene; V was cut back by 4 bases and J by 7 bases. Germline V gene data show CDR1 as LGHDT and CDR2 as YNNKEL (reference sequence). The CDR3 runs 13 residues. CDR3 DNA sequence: TGTGCCAGCAGCCCAGGGACAGTCCCTGGCTACACCTTC. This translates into CASSPGTVPGYTF.

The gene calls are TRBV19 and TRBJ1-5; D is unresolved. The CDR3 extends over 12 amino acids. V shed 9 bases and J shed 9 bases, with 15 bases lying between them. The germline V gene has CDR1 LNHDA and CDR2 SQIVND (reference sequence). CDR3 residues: CASRARAGPQHF. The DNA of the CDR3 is TGTGCCAGCCGGGCCCGCGCAGGGCCCCAGCATTTT.

The CDR3 is CASSRQGPYEQYF. The CDR3 coding sequence is TGTGCCAGCAGCCGGCAGGGCCCCTACGAGCAGTACTTC. The chain combines TRBV11-2 with TRBJ2-7; D is perhaps TRBD1 (5 bases). Germline assignment: CDR1 SGHAT and CDR2 FQNNGV. V was clipped by 5 bases and J by 2 bases, with 10 bases between them. The CDR3 has 13 amino acids. Drawing the rest from reference TRBV11-2 and TRBJ2-7, the complete variable domain is EAGVAQSPRYKIIEKRQSVAFWCNPISGHATLYWYQQILGQGPKLLIQFQNNGVVDDSQLPKDRFSAERLKGVDSTLKIQPAKLEDSAVYLCASSRQGPYEQYFGPGTRLTVT.

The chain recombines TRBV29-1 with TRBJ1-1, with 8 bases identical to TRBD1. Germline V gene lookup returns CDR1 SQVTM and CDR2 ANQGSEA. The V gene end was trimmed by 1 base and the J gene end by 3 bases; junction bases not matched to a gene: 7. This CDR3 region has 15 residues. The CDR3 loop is CSVEGGTGVYTEAFF. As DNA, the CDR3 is TGCAGCGTTGAAGGGGGGACAGGAGTTTACACTGAAGCTTTCTTT.

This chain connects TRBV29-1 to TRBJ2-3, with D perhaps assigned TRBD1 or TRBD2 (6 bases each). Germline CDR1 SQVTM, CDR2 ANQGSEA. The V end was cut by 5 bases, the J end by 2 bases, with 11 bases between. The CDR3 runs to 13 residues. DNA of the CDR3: TGCAGCGTTTTGCGGGACATCACAGATACGCAGTATTTT. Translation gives CSVLRDITDTQYF.

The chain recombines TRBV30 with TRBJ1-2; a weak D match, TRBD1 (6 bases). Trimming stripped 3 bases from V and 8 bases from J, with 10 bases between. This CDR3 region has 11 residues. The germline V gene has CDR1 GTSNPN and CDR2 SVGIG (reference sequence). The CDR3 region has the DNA TGTGCCTGGAGGATCGGGGGCGGCTACACCTTC. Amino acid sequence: CAWRIGGGYTF. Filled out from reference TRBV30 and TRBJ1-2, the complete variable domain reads SQTIHQWPATLVQPVGSPLSLECTVEGTSNPNLYWYRQAAGRGLQLLFYSVGIGQISSEVPQNLSASRPQDRQFILSSKKLLLSDSGFYLCAWRIGGGYTFGSGTRLTVV.

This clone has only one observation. The CDR3 bases are TGTGCCAGCAGCTTGGGAGCCCAAAAAGCTTTCTTT. Its translation: CASSLGAQKAFF. The V gene is TRBV5-6, the J gene TRBJ1-1; D is unresolved. From germline, CDR1 is SGHDT and CDR2 YYEEEE. Trimming removed 0 bases at V and 9 bases at J, with 9 bases between. The CDR3 has 12 amino acids.

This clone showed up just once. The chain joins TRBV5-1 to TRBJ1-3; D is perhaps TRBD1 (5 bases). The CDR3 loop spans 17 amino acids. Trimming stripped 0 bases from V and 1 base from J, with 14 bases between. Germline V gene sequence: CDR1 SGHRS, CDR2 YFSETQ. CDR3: CASSLGGTGTSGNTIYF. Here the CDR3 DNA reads TGCGCCAGCAGCTTGGGGGGCACTGGTACTTCTGGAAACACCATATATTTT.

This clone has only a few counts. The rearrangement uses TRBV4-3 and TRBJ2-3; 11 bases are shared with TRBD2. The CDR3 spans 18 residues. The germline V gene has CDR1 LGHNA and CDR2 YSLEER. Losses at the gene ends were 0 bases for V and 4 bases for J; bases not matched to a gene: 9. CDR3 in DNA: TGCGCCAGCAGCCAAGACGGTAGCGGGGGGGCCTTAGCAGATACGCAGTATTTT. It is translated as CASSQDGSGGALADTQYF.

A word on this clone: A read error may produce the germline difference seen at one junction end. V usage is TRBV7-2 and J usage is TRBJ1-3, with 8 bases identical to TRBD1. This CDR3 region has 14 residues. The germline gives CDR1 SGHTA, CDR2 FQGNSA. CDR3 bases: TGTGCCAGCAGCTTACCCGGACAGGGTGGCCGGTTGAGTTTT. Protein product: CASSLPGQGGRLSF.

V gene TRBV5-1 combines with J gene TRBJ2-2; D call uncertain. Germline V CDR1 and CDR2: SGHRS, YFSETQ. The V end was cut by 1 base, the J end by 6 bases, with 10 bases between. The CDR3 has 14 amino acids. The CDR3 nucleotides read TGCGCCAGCAGCTTGAGTCCTTCCCCCGGGGAGCTGTTTTTT. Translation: CASSLSPSPGELFF.

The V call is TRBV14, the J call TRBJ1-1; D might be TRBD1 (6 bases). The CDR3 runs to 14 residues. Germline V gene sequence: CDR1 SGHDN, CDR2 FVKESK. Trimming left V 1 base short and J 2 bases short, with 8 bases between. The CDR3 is CASSQGTVNTEAFF. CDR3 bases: TGTGCCAGCAGCCAAGGGACAGTCAACACTGAAGCTTTCTTT.

The CDR3: CASNSGGAVNEQFF. The CDR3 DNA reads as TGTGCCAGCAATAGCGGGGGGGCCGTAAATGAGCAGTTCTTC. V is TRBV6-5 and J is TRBJ2-1, with 11 bases matching TRBD2. This CDR3 spans 14 amino acids. Germline-derived CDR1 and CDR2 are MNHEY and SVGAGI. Unmatched junction bases numbered 6, after V lost 7 bases and J lost 7 bases.

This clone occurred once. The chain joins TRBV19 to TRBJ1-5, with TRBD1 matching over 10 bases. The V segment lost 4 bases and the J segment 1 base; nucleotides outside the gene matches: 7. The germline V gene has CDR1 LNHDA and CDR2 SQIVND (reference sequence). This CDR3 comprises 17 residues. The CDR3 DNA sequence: TGTGCCAGTAGTACACCCGGACAGGGGGGAAGCAATCAGCCCCAGCATTTT. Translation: CASSTPGQGGSNQPQHF.

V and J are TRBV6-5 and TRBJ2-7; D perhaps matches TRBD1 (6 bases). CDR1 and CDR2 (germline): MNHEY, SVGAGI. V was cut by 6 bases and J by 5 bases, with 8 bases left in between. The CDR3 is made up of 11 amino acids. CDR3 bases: TGTGCCAGCAGCCGACAGGACGAGCAGTACTTC. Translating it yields CASSRQDEQYF.